Here is one T cell receptor (beta chain) with its context. The PCR contained 60 Vbeta and 13 Jbeta primers. Measured with immunoSEQ multiplex PCR; TCRdb has only the in-frame clones, and not every one. This table has over 120,000 clones, roughly 70% appearing once. The CDR3 consists of 14 residues. Trimming removed 5 bases at V and 2 bases at J, with 13 bases between. Per the germline V gene, CDR1 is MNHEY and CDR2 is SMNVEV (reference sequence). The sample belongs to a study of cytomegalovirus exposure and HLA in healthy donors. The sequencing sample was made of PBMCs. This TCR was recovered from a man in his late teens or twenties in good health and CMV-seropositive. The rearrangement links TRBV27 to TRBJ2-7; TRBD2 is a possible D gene (5 bases). As DNA, the CDR3 is TGTGCCAGCAGTCTACTAGGGTTCGCCTACGAGCAGTACTTC. Amino acids: CASSLLGFAYEQYF.